The 31 T cell receptor beta chains presented below share a single source sample, sequenced in a study of regulatory T cells in long-lasting Graves disease. The authors built TCR beta libraries using iRepertoire HTBI primers and Arm-PCR of CDR3 regions. MiXCR was run by TCRdb on the multiplex PCR reads, yielding one entry per CDR3 protein. The repertoire has approximately 360,000 distinct CDR3 sequences, around 23% of them found once; the top ten carry approximately 30%. Time point indicated: persistent/refractory GD, antithyroid drugs over 5 years with positive TRAb. Isolated PBMC RNA provided the starting material for the TCR library. Here the sequenced sample was peripheral blood mononuclear cells (PBMCs), taken when the disease was refractory, from a patient treated with antithyroid drugs. The receptors were sampled from a woman aged 40 to 50 with Graves disease.

At least ten counts were recorded for this clonotype. The chain links TRBV28 to TRBJ1-5; D is possibly TRBD1 (5 bases). Germline V gene lookup returns CDR1 MDHEN and CDR2 SYDVKM. V lost 4 bases, J lost 3 bases, and 16 bases lay in between. The CDR3 spans 16 residues. As DNA, the CDR3 is TGTGCCAGCAGTTCAACGGGGGTGAGGGACAATCAGCCCCAGCATTTT. Residues: CASSSTGVRDNQPQHF.

The chain uses TRBV7-3 and TRBJ2-7; D might be TRBD1 or TRBD2, each matching 5 bases. CDR1 and CDR2 (germline): SGHTA, FQGTGA. The ends were cut back, 5 bases at V and 0 bases at J, with 14 bases in the middle. The CDR3 loop spans 15 amino acids. The CDR3 spells CASSPTGPTSYEQYF. CDR3 sequence (DNA): TGTGCCAGCAGCCCCACGGGACCCACCTCCTACGAGCAGTACTTC.

V gene TRBV28 combines with J gene TRBJ1-2; TRBD1 matches 7 bases. The CDR3 consists of 15 residues. Germline CDR1 and CDR2: MDHEN and SYDVKM. The ends lost 2 bases at V and 7 bases at J; junction bases unmatched: 10. CDR3 bases: TGTGCCAGCAGTTTAGCCTTGACAGGGATCGGTGGCTACACCTTC. It codes for CASSLALTGIGGYTF.

Only a few counts were recorded for this clonotype. The chain uses TRBV12-3 or TRBV12-4 and TRBJ1-4; D is unresolved. The CDR3 is 16 residues long. Deletions cut 1 base from V and 6 bases from J, with 15 bases between. CDR3 sequence reads: CASSLGWVREDEKLFF. DNA for the CDR3: TGTGCCAGCAGTTTAGGTTGGGTTAGGGAAGATGAAAAACTGTTTTTT.

This clonotype was picked up a small number of times. V and J are TRBV3-1 and TRBJ1-6; D perhaps matches TRBD1 (5 bases). Trimming pared 5 bases from V and 12 bases from J, leaving 17 bases between. Germline assignment: CDR1 LGHDT and CDR2 YNNKEL (reference sequence). CDR3 length equals 14 residues. In DNA form, the CDR3 reads TGTGCCAGCAGCTCCCGGGACTCTGGTGGACCCCTCCACTTT. It encodes CASSSRDSGGPLHF.

This clonotype came up a few times. The chain combines TRBV7-2 with TRBJ1-3; D perhaps matches TRBD1 (5 bases). V lost 3 bases and J lost 0, with 15 bases in between. Germline-derived CDR1 and CDR2 are SGHTA and FQGNSA. The CDR3 is 17 amino acids. The CDR3 sequence is CASSFRPGLSSGNTIYF. The CDR3 nucleotides read TGTGCCAGCAGCTTCAGGCCGGGACTCAGCTCTGGAAACACCATATATTTT.

CDR3 in amino acids: CASSVGPREAGNTIYF. The CDR3 DNA sequence: TGTGCCAGTAGTGTCGGGCCGCGGGAAGCTGGAAACACCATATATTTT. This sequence joins TRBV19 and TRBJ1-3; no clear D. Trimming removed 5 bases at V and 2 bases at J, with 16 bases between. Germline CDR1 reads LNHDA; CDR2 reads SQIVND (reference sequence). This CDR3 comprises 16 residues.

This clonotype showed up many times. The genes are TRBV6-2 or TRBV6-3 and TRBJ2-7, with 10 nucleotides matching TRBD2. Germline lookup yields CDR1 MNHEY and CDR2 SVGEGT. Trimming took 0 bases from V and 7 from J; bases not matched to a gene: 0. This CDR3 has 13 amino acids. The CDR3 DNA is TGTGCCAGCAGTTACTCGGGACTAGCGGAGCAGTACTTC. This sequence encodes CASSYSGLAEQYF.

The V call is TRBV7-8, the J call TRBJ2-7, with 15 bases fitting TRBD2. V lost 5 bases to trimming and J lost 6 bases; unmatched junction nucleotides: 14. The CDR3 has 18 residues. Per germline, CDR1 SGHVS and CDR2 FQNEAQ. CDR3 region: CASSRPIWTSGRESEQYF. CDR3 DNA sequence: TGTGCCAGCAGCCGACCTATTTGGACTAGCGGGAGGGAGTCCGAGCAGTACTTC.

This clonotype came up many times. The rearrangement uses TRBV29-1 and TRBJ1-4; 7 positions agree with TRBD1. The CDR3 loop spans 12 amino acids. Germline assignment: CDR1 SQVTM and CDR2 ANQGSEA. V lost 7 bases, J lost 7 bases, and 6 bases stayed unmatched. The CDR3, as DNA: TGCAGCGGTCGATCAGGGGGTGAAAAACTGTTTTTT. Protein product: CSGRSGGEKLFF.

This clonotype was counted a single time. The junction shows a germline mismatch at one end, possibly a read error. The chain joins TRBV5-1 to TRBJ1-5; TRBD1 is a possible D gene (6 bases). From germline, CDR1 is SGHRS and CDR2 YFSETQ. The CDR3 runs 15 residues. In DNA, the CDR3 is TGTGAGTTGTCCAGGGGAGGATGGAGCAATCAGCCCCAGCATTTT. It specifies CELSRGGWSNQPQHF.

There are many counts of this clonotype. The chain joins TRBV20-1 to TRBJ1-4; maybe TRBD1 (5 bases). V was trimmed by 4 bases and J by 9 bases, leaving 9 bases between them. The CDR3 is made up of 11 amino acids. The germline V gene encodes CDR1 DFQATT and CDR2 SNEGSKA (reference sequence). The chain's CDR3 is CSATAGQKLFF. As DNA, the CDR3 is TGCAGTGCTACGGCGGGACAAAAACTGTTTTTT.

The chain has TRBV7-9 and TRBJ1-2; D call uncertain. The CDR3 runs to 15 residues. V shed 5 bases and J shed 2 bases, with 15 bases lying between them. The germline V gene has CDR1 SEHNR and CDR2 FQNEAQ (reference sequence). The CDR3: CASSLDLFTNYGYTF. The CDR3 DNA reads TGTGCCAGCAGCCTCGACCTATTCACCAACTATGGCTACACCTTC.

With respect to this clonotype: A much larger clonotype is one base distant, so this may be a read error. The genes are TRBV20-1 and TRBJ2-5; D remains ambiguous. Trimming removed 5 bases at V and 4 bases at J, with 14 bases between. Germline-derived CDR1 and CDR2 are DFQATT and SNEGSKA (reference sequence). CDR3 length equals 13 residues. Here the CDR3 DNA reads TGCAGTGCTCCGATGGGCAGGAGAGAGACCCAGTACTTC. Translated: CSAPMGRRETQYF.

This clonotype was recorded many times. The chain combines TRBV28 with TRBJ1-5, with D perhaps matching TRBD1 (5 bases). The CDR3 totals 12 residues. V lost 7 bases and J lost 3, with 7 bases in between. Looked up from germline, CDR1 is MDHEN and CDR2 is SYDVKM. The CDR3 DNA sequence: TGTGCCAGCACAGGGTACAATCAGCCCCAGCATTTT. This encodes CASTGYNQPQHF.

CDR3 in amino acids: CASSLSYPGMAGNEKLFF. The CDR3 nucleotides read TGTGCCAGCAGTTTATCGTACCCAGGGATGGCCGGTAATGAAAAACTGTTTTTT. The V gene is TRBV27, the J gene TRBJ1-4; D is perhaps TRBD1 (5 bases). The ends were cut back, 0 bases at V and 4 bases at J, with 18 bases in the middle. The CDR3 contains 18 residues. The germline V gene encodes CDR1 MNHEY and CDR2 SMNVEV (reference sequence).

This clonotype was recorded many times. J is TRBJ2-7 and V is TRBV28; no reliable D call. The CDR3 runs to 14 residues. V dropped 7 bases and J dropped 3 bases, with 16 bases sitting between them. CDR1 and CDR2 (germline): MDHEN, SYDVKM. The CDR3 DNA reads as TGTGCCAGCACCTTTCCCGGACCGGGCTACGAGCAGTACTTC. Translation gives CASTFPGPGYEQYF. Drawing the rest from reference TRBV28 and TRBJ2-7, the complete variable domain is DVKVTQSSRYLVKRTGEKVFLECVQDMDHENMFWYRQDPGLGLRLIYFSYDVKMKEKGDIPEGYSVSREKKERFSLILESASTNQTSMYLCASTFPGPGYEQYFGPGTRLTVT.

Comment on this clonotype: Just one base apart from a much larger clone, this may be a read error. The conserved final phenylalanine or tryptophan is absent from the CDR3, which likely points to a read error. V gene TRBV13 combines with J gene TRBJ2-7; D perhaps matches TRBD1 (5 bases). The germline CDR1 and CDR2 sequences are PRHDT and FYEKMQ (reference sequence). The V and J ends lost 5 bases and 2 bases respectively, with 19 bases between them. The length of the CDR3 is 16 residues. This CDR3 reads CASSPSEDRNPYEQYS. DNA for the CDR3: TGTGCCAGCAGCCCCTCAGAAGACAGAAACCCCTACGAGCAGTACTCC.

This clonotype was seen repeatedly, ten times or more. V usage is TRBV20-1 and J usage is TRBJ1-1; the match to TRBD1 covers 7 bases. The trim removed 6 bases at V and 4 bases at J, leaving 5 bases unmatched. The germline V gene has CDR1 DFQATT and CDR2 SNEGSKA (reference sequence). The CDR3 totals 12 residues. This CDR3 is CSASSGGTEAFF. DNA of the CDR3: TGCAGTGCGTCCTCAGGGGGCACTGAAGCTTTCTTT.

This clonotype was detected ten times or more. The chain uses TRBV28 and TRBJ2-7; D perhaps matches TRBD2 (6 bases). This CDR3 contains 16 residues. The V end was cut by 2 bases, the J end by 3 bases, with 17 bases between. Per germline, CDR1 MDHEN and CDR2 SYDVKM. CDR3 amino acids: CASSLTQTRRLYEQYF. In nucleotides, the CDR3 is TGTGCCAGCAGTTTAACTCAGACTAGGCGACTCTACGAGCAGTACTTC.

V gene TRBV20-1 combines with J gene TRBJ2-5, with TRBD1 matching 11 bases. The CDR3 has 13 residues. With V trimmed by 3 bases and J by 5 bases, 2 bases remained unmatched. Germline V gene lookup returns CDR1 DFQATT and CDR2 SNEGSKA (reference sequence). CDR3 DNA: TGCAGTGCTAGGGACAGGGGGCCGGAGACCCAGTACTTC. Its protein is CSARDRGPETQYF.

There are a few counts of this clonotype. The chain has TRBV25-1 and TRBJ2-7; D possibly corresponds to TRBD1 (6 bases). Germline CDR1 is MGHDK and CDR2 is SYGVNS. The CDR3 runs 16 residues. Between the trimmed V and J ends, which lost 2 bases and 4 bases, there was a span of 18 bases. CDR3 DNA sequence: TGTGCCAGCAGTGAAGAACTAACCGGGACACCATACGAGCAGTACTTC. Residues: CASSEELTGTPYEQYF.

The V and J genes are TRBV20-1 and TRBJ2-1; D possibly matches TRBD1 or TRBD2 (5 bases each). This CDR3 is built from 15 residues. Germline V gene lookup returns CDR1 DFQATT and CDR2 SNEGSKA (reference sequence). V was trimmed by 4 bases and J by 3 bases, leaving 16 bases between them. The CDR3, as DNA: TGCAGTGCTACGGTACGGGACGGCCTCTACAATGAGCAGTTCTTC. This translates into CSATVRDGLYNEQFF.

The chain recombines TRBV4-1 with TRBJ1-3; no clear D. Germline V CDR1 and CDR2: MGHRA, YSYEKL. The V gene lost 0 bases and the J gene lost 3 bases, with 9 bases spanning the gap. This CDR3 contains 15 residues. The CDR3 DNA follows: TGCGCCAGCAGCCAAGACGCCAGTGGTGGAAACACCATATATTTT. Amino acids: CASSQDASGGNTIYF.

This clonotype was counted between two and nine times. The rearrangement joins TRBV5-6 to TRBJ2-7; TRBD1 is a possible D gene (5 bases). CDR1 SGHDT and CDR2 YYEEEE come from the germline V gene. The CDR3 spans 12 residues. V lost 2 bases and J 5 bases, leaving 8 bases between the germline ends. The CDR3 protein is CASSFVRDEQYF. The DNA of the CDR3 is TGTGCCAGCAGCTTTGTCAGGGACGAGCAGTACTTC.

The table lists this clonotype with a few counts. V is TRBV5-4 and J is TRBJ1-1; D possibly corresponds to TRBD1 (5 bases). V lost 2 bases and J lost 2, with 10 bases in between. From germline, CDR1 is SGHNT and CDR2 YYREEE (reference sequence). This CDR3 comprises 14 residues. CDR3 in DNA: TGTGCCAGCAGCTTCCAGGGTAGCAACACTGAAGCTTTCTTT. It yields the protein CASSFQGSNTEAFF.

The sample holds many counts of this clonotype. The V call is TRBV15, the J call TRBJ1-5; D uncertain. Germline-derived CDR1 and CDR2 are LNHNV and YYDKDF (reference sequence). The germline V and J ends were trimmed by 5 bases and 4 bases, with 15 bases remaining between them. The CDR3 contains 15 residues. Here the CDR3 DNA reads TGTGCCACCAGCTACGAAGGGCCAGGTAATCAGCCCCAGCATTTT. It codes for CATSYEGPGNQPQHF.

The chain combines TRBV14 with TRBJ1-6; D unresolved. Per the germline V gene, CDR1 is SGHDN and CDR2 is FVKESK. The V end lost 2 bases, the J end lost 0 bases, and 11 bases lay between the germline ends. There are 17 residues in the CDR3. The CDR3 DNA is TGTGCCAGCAGCCAATCCCTATTGAGCTCCTATAATTCACCCCTCCACTTT. Protein product: CASSQSLLSSYNSPLHF.

This clonotype was seen once. CDR3 nucleotides: TGTGCCACCTCGGCCCCGGGAACTGGAAACACCATATATTTT. This codes for CATSAPGTGNTIYF. This rearrangement joins TRBV12-3 or TRBV12-4 to TRBJ1-3, with unresolved D. The V and J ends lost 10 bases and 2 bases respectively, with 15 bases between them. This CDR3 contains 14 residues.

The chain combines TRBV7-9 with TRBJ2-3; 7 bases are a match to TRBD2. V shed 1 base, J shed 5 bases, and the junction held 3 bases outside the gene matches. The length of the CDR3 is 14 residues. In germline, CDR1 is SEHNR, CDR2 FQNEAQ (reference sequence). CDR3 DNA sequence: TGTGCCAGCAGCTTAGTTGGACTAGAAGATACGCAGTATTTT. This gives the protein CASSLVGLEDTQYF. The complete variable domain, with remaining parts taken from reference TRBV7-9 and TRBJ2-3, reads DTGVSQNPRHKITKRGQNVTFRCDPISEHNRLYWYRQTLGQGPEFLTYFQNEAQLEKSRLLSDRFSAERPKGSFSTLEIQRTEQGDSAMYLCASSLVGLEDTQYFGPGTRLTVL.

There are many counts of this clonotype. The gene calls are TRBV28 and TRBJ1-5; D ambiguous. CDR1 MDHEN and CDR2 SYDVKM come from the germline V gene. V was pared by 7 bases and J by 4 bases, with 14 bases between. The CDR3 length is 14 residues. This chain's CDR3 is CASTERGRNQPQHF. The CDR3, as DNA: TGTGCCAGCACAGAACGGGGTAGGAATCAGCCCCAGCATTTT. Supplemented by reference TRBV28 and TRBJ1-5, the full variable domain reads DVKVTQSSRYLVKRTGEKVFLECVQDMDHENMFWYRQDPGLGLRLIYFSYDVKMKEKGDIPEGYSVSREKKERFSLILESASTNQTSMYLCASTERGRNQPQHFGDGTRLSIL.